The 22 T cell receptor beta chains given below trace back to one sample, sequenced in a study of identical twins (dated by TCRdb to the mid-2010s). To prepare the library, 5' RACE was applied. The data were produced on an Illumina HiSeq 2000. Through fastp at Q25 and MiXCR, TCRdb rebuilt clones from the public reads, retaining in-frame beta chains. When rows share a CDR3 protein, they turn into one entry using the most common DNA and genes. Across this sample there are 280,000 or so distinct CDR3 sequences, with less than 9% seen only once. The ten largest clones add up to over 2% of the sample. This sample also appeared in a second study, on yellow fever vaccine responses in identical twins.

Sequencing was carried out using memory (CD45RO+) T cells sorted from blood. The cell subset or site label corresponds to: CD45RO+ enriched T cells. Source of these receptors: a woman between 18 and 30 years old in good health.

This clonotype was detected many times. The CDR3 DNA follows: TGTGCCAGCAGTTTTTCAGGGGCGCCACCCCTCCACTTT. It translates to CASSFSGAPPLHF. The V and J genes are TRBV12-3 or TRBV12-4 and TRBJ1-6; TRBD1 is a possible D gene (6 bases). Trimming pared 3 bases from V and 11 bases from J, leaving 11 bases between. The CDR3 runs to 13 residues.

The chain joins TRBV5-1 to TRBJ2-3; the match to TRBD2 covers 8 bases. CDR3 length: 16 residues. The trim removed 0 bases at V and 2 bases at J, leaving 5 bases unmatched. Germline loops: CDR1 SGHRS, CDR2 YFSETQ. The chain's CDR3 is CASSLVVAGPTDTQYF. In DNA, the CDR3 is TGCGCCAGCAGCTTGGTGGTAGCGGGACCCACAGATACGCAGTATTTT.

This clonotype has ten or more counts. CDR3 loop: CASSPGAPNTGELFF. Written as DNA, the CDR3 is TGCGCCAGCAGCCCCGGGGCCCCGAACACCGGGGAGCTGTTTTTT. The chain links TRBV5-1 to TRBJ2-2; D may be TRBD1 or TRBD2 (5 bases each). Deletions cut 4 bases from V and 0 bases from J, with 10 bases between. This CDR3 spans 15 amino acids. The V gene's germline CDR1 is SGHRS and CDR2 YFSETQ.

A few counts support this clonotype. The CDR3 reads CATSEAVTNYGYTF. The DNA of the CDR3 is TGTGCCACCAGTGAGGCGGTTACTAACTATGGCTACACCTTC. This chain links TRBV24-1 with TRBJ1-2; D call uncertain. Per germline, CDR1 KGHDR and CDR2 SFDVKD. Trimming stripped 4 bases from V and 0 bases from J, with 8 bases between. CDR3 length: 14 residues.

This sequence joins TRBV10-3 and TRBJ2-5; possibly TRBD2 for D (6 bases). This CDR3 has 14 amino acids. The V gene lost 2 bases and the J gene lost 5 bases, with 12 bases spanning the gap. CDR1 and CDR2 from the germline V gene are ENHRY and SYGVKD. CDR3 loop: CAISEASGPETQYF. As DNA, the CDR3 is TGTGCCATCAGTGAGGCAAGCGGGCCCGAGACCCAGTACTTC.

This clonotype was observed at least ten times. In nucleotides, the CDR3 is TGTGCCATCAGTGAGGGGGATACGCAGTATTTT. Translated: CAISEGDTQYF. This chain uses TRBV10-3 with TRBJ2-3, with D unresolved. V was clipped by 2 bases and J by 6 bases, with 3 bases between them. From germline, CDR1 is ENHRY and CDR2 SYGVKD. The CDR3 is 11 amino acids.

Ten or more counts support this clonotype. The CDR3 DNA reads TGTGCCAGCAGCCCACCGTCACCAACCGGGAGGGCTAACACAGATACGCAGTATTTT. It codes for CASSPPSPTGRANTDTQYF. The chain has TRBV6-6 and TRBJ2-3; 8 nucleotides match TRBD2. CDR1 MNHNY and CDR2 SVGAGI come from the germline V gene (reference sequence). The CDR3 consists of 19 residues. V was pared by 6 bases and J by 2 bases, with 19 bases of the junction left unmatched.

V and J are TRBV29-1 and TRBJ2-5; D is unresolved. Germline V CDR1 and CDR2: SQVTM, ANQGSEA. The CDR3 is 15 residues long. V shed 3 bases and J shed 4 bases, with 18 bases lying between them. CDR3 sequence (DNA): TGCAGCGTTGATTCCCACGGACGCCCGGGAGAGACCCAGTACTTC. Protein sequence: CSVDSHGRPGETQYF. Filled out from reference TRBV29-1 and TRBJ2-5, the complete variable domain reads SAVISQKPSRDICQRGTSLTIQCQVDSQVTMMFWYRQQPGQSLTLIATANQGSEATYESGFVIDKFPISRPNLTFSTLTVSNMSPEDSSIYLCSVDSHGRPGETQYFGPGTRLLVL.

This clonotype has at least ten counts. The genes are TRBV5-5 and TRBJ2-5; D might be TRBD2 (6 bases). V was clipped by 3 bases and J by 3 bases, with 15 bases between them. CDR1 and CDR2 from the germline V gene are SGHKS and YYEKEE (reference sequence). The CDR3 has 15 residues. In DNA form, the CDR3 reads TGTGCCAGCAGCTGGACTGACGGAGGGAAAGAGACCCAGTACTTC. This translates into CASSWTDGGKETQYF.

The chain employs TRBV2 and TRBJ1-1; TRBD1 matches at 9 bases. Trimming took 4 bases from V and 8 from J; bases not matched to a gene: 5. The CDR3 length is 13 residues. Germline V gene lookup returns CDR1 SNHLY and CDR2 FYNNEI. The CDR3 nucleotides are TGTGCCAGCAGTGTCCTCGACAGGGGGGAAGCTTTCTTT. Protein: CASSVLDRGEAFF.

This clonotype was seen a few times. V and J are TRBV4-1 and TRBJ1-6; 7 bases line up with TRBD1. There are 16 residues in the CDR3. V lost 2 bases and J lost 7; bases outside the gene matches: 8. Germline V gene sequence: CDR1 MGHRA, CDR2 YSYEKL. CDR3 protein: CASSQHTGDLNSPLHF. In DNA, the CDR3 is TGCGCCAGCAGCCAACACACAGGGGACCTAAATTCACCCCTCCACTTT.

The chain uses TRBV2 and TRBJ2-1; 9 nucleotides align to TRBD2. J gave up 7 bases and V 2 bases, and 9 bases lay outside the gene matches. The CDR3 is made up of 16 amino acids. CDR1 is SNHLY, CDR2 FYNNEI, per germline. The CDR3 is CASSERGSGRSNEQFF. The CDR3 coding sequence is TGTGCCAGCAGTGAAAGGGGCAGCGGGAGGTCGAATGAGCAGTTCTTC. Variable domain in full (rest from reference TRBV2 and TRBJ2-1): EPEVTQTPSHQVTQMGQEVILRCVPISNHLYFYWYRQILGQKVEFLVSFYNNEISEKSEIFDDQFSVERPDGSNFTLKIRSTKLEDSAMYFCASSERGSGRSNEQFFGPGTRLTVL.

In its sample, this clonotype was seen many times. This chain uses TRBV5-1 with TRBJ2-3; maybe TRBD2 (5 bases). Trimming took 1 base from V and 0 from J, leaving 6 bases between them. The CDR3 runs to 14 residues. The germline V gene encodes CDR1 SGHRS and CDR2 YFSETQ. CDR3 residues: CASSLTGSTDTQYF. The CDR3 DNA reads as TGCGCCAGCAGCTTGACGGGAAGCACAGATACGCAGTATTTT.

This clonotype was counted ten times or more. The chain carries TRBV20-1 and TRBJ1-3; 9 bases agree with TRBD1. With V trimmed by 5 bases and J by 0 bases, 5 bases remained unmatched. The CDR3 covers 15 residues. Germline V gene data show CDR1 as DFQATT and CDR2 as SNEGSKA (reference sequence). CDR3 nucleotide sequence: TGCAGTGCTCCAGGGACAGGGAACTCTGGAAACACCATATATTTT. Amino acid sequence: CSAPGTGNSGNTIYF.

In its sample, this clonotype was seen many times. This sequence joins TRBV4-1 and TRBJ1-1, with D perhaps TRBD1 (5 bases). In germline, CDR1 is MGHRA, CDR2 YSYEKL. This CDR3 spans 15 amino acids. The germline V and J ends were trimmed by 0 bases and 1 base, with 9 bases remaining between them. Here the CDR3 DNA reads TGCGCCAGCAGCCAAGACTGGAGGGGGAACACTGAAGCTTTCTTT. Protein sequence: CASSQDWRGNTEAFF.

This clonotype was counted ten times or more. V is TRBV7-9 and J is TRBJ1-1; D perhaps matches TRBD1 (6 bases). The length of the CDR3 is 14 residues. CDR1 and CDR2 (germline): SEHNR, FQNEAQ (reference sequence). With 6 bases removed from V and 4 bases from J, the gap between germline ends came to 15 bases. CDR3 DNA sequence: TGTGCCAGCAGACAGGGCACTCCAAGCACTGAAGCTTTCTTT. It is translated as CASRQGTPSTEAFF.

CDR3 sequence: CASSPLQTGVAKNIQYF. CDR3 coding DNA: TGCGCCAGCAGCCCACTCCAGACAGGGGTAGCCAAAAACATTCAGTACTTC. The J gene is TRBJ2-4, the V gene TRBV5-1, with 8 bases that match TRBD1. The CDR3 has 17 amino acids. Trimming cost V 4 bases and J 0 bases; bases outside gene matches: 9. Germline V gene data show CDR1 as SGHRS and CDR2 as YFSETQ.

This clonotype has ten or more counts. V is TRBV29-1 and J is TRBJ2-7, with 7 bases aligning to TRBD2. CDR3 length: 16 residues. J gave up 2 bases and V 5 bases, and 15 bases lay outside the gene matches. CDR1 and CDR2 from the germline V gene are SQVTM and ANQGSEA. Written as DNA, the CDR3 is TGCAGCGTTTCACCCCCGGGGGGAATTTCCCCCTACGAGCAGTACTTC. Amino acids: CSVSPPGGISPYEQYF.

The chain combines TRBV6-1 with TRBJ2-1; 14 bases align to TRBD2. The germline CDR1 and CDR2 sequences are MNHNS and SASEGT. Losses at the gene ends were 3 bases for V and 4 bases for J; bases not matched to a gene: 11. CDR3 length: 19 residues. Here the CDR3 reads CASSERSGTSGGLYNEQFF. The CDR3 bases are TGTGCCAGCAGTGAGCGTTCCGGGACTAGCGGGGGATTATACAATGAGCAGTTCTTC.

J is TRBJ2-7 and V is TRBV15; a possible D gene is TRBD2 (6 bases). Trimming shortened V by 3 bases and J by 3 bases, and 21 bases separated the two germline ends. Germline values: CDR1 LNHNV, CDR2 YYDKDF (reference sequence). This CDR3 has 17 residues. The CDR3 protein is CATSSLRLSGSDYEQYF. CDR3 coding DNA: TGTGCCACCAGCAGCCTACGCCTTTCCGGGAGCGACTACGAGCAGTACTTC. Supplemented by reference TRBV15 and TRBJ2-7, the full variable domain reads DAMVIQNPRYQVTQFGKPVTLSCSQTLNHNVMYWYQQKSSQAPKLLFHYYDKDFNNEADTPDNFQSRRPNTSFCFLDIRSPGLGDTAMYLCATSSLRLSGSDYEQYFGPGTRLTVT.

This clonotype has only a few counts. The rearrangement links TRBV20-1 to TRBJ2-2; the D is unclear. V shed 0 bases and J shed 4 bases, with 12 bases lying between them. The length of the CDR3 is 15 residues. Looked up from germline, CDR1 is DFQATT and CDR2 is SNEGSKA (reference sequence). CDR3 region: CSARDRVVGTGELFF. The CDR3 bases are TGCAGTGCTAGAGATAGGGTGGTTGGCACCGGGGAGCTGTTTTTT.

There are many counts of this clonotype. The chain has TRBV5-1 and TRBJ1-4; the match to TRBD1 covers 7 bases. CDR3 length: 15 residues. The junction had 12 bases not matched to a gene; V was cut back by 5 bases and J by 8 bases. Germline CDR1 SGHRS, CDR2 YFSETQ. CDR3 in amino acids: CASRTGSWSWEKLFF. The CDR3 DNA sequence: TGCGCCAGCAGGACAGGGTCATGGTCATGGGAAAAACTGTTTTTT.